This TCR beta chain originates from a study of CD8 T cells in ankylosing spondylitis. Deletions cut 7 bases from V and 2 bases from J, with 2 bases between. This CDR3 has 10 residues. Looked up from germline, CDR1 is SNHLY and CDR2 is FYNNEI. TCRdb re-called the 5' RACE reads through MiXCR, storing one row per CDR3 protein. The table has 100,000 to 150,000 distinct CDR3 sequences, around 13% seen once. This clonotype was seen ten or more times. The sample comprised blood, either unsorted or a sorted T cell fraction (not recorded which). This sequence joins TRBV2 and TRBJ2-5; D gene unclear. The source of this sequence is a female donor with ankylosing spondylitis or in good health (not recorded which). This chain's CDR3 is CASKQETQYF. The CDR3 DNA reads as TGTGCCAGCAAGCAAGAGACCCAGTACTTC.